The present T cell receptor beta chain was sequenced within a study of cytomegalovirus exposure and HLA in healthy donors. Findings of the study overall: Most TCR sequences showed up rarely, but some public TCRs showed up in many donors. Subsequent analysis revealed that first-cohort TCR clusters tended to co-occur in the roughly 120 validation repertoires.

Comment on this clone: What it binds is not known.

Libraries were prepared by immunoSEQ multiplex PCR; TCRdb keeps only in-frame clonotypes and omits some of them. Among about 220,000 clones, roughly 83% were seen once, and the ten largest hold over 13%. The validation cohort, a group of 100 to 150 subjects, included the donors and was separate from the approximately 700-subject first cohort. The germline CDR1 and CDR2 sequences are MGHRA and YSYEKL. The CDR3 is 14 amino acids. Trimming took 0 bases from V and 4 from J, leaving 7 bases between them. Sample: PBMCs. V and J are TRBV4-1 and TRBJ1-5, with D perhaps matching TRBD1 (6 bases). The sequence came from a woman between 25 and 40 years old in good health and CMV-seropositive. CDR3 bases: TGCGCCAGCAGCCAAGAAACAGGGAATCAGCCCCAGCATTTT. Translation gives CASSQETGNQPQHF.